This T cell receptor beta chain was recorded in a study of cytomegalovirus exposure and HLA in healthy donors. There are 15 residues in the CDR3. After removal of 2 bases from V and 3 bases from J, the junction contained 3 bases not matched to a gene. The germline V gene encodes CDR1 MDHEN and CDR2 SYDVKM. The PCR made use of 60 Vbeta and 13 Jbeta primers. Sequenced by immunoSEQ multiplex PCR; TCRdb stores in-frame clones only, minus some. The profile covers under 200,000 clones, with approximately 81% appearing a single time and approximately 1.3% taken by the ten largest. The chain has TRBV28 and TRBJ1-2; 10 bases align to TRBD1. The origin of this receptor is a man between 18 and 29 years old in good health and CMV-seronegative. Sequencing input: PBMCs. This CDR3 is CASSLEGTGDYGYTF. CDR3 coding DNA: TGTGCCAGCAGTTTAGAGGGGACAGGGGACTATGGCTACACCTTC.